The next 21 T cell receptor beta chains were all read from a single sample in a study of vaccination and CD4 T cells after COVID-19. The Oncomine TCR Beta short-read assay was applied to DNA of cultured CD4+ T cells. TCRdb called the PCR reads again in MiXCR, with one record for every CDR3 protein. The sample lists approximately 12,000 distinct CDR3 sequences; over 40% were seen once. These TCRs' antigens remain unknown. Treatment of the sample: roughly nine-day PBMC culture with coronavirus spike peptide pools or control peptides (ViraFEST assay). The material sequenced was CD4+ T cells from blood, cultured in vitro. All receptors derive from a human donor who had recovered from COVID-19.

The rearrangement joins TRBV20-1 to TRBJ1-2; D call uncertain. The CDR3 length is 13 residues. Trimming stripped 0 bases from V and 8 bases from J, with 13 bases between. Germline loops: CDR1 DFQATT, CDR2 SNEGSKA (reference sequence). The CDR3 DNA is TGCAGTGCTAGAGACAGATCCACCCTGGGCTACACCTTC. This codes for CSARDRSTLGYTF.

The CDR3 here is CASSYYGASRGEKLFF. The CDR3 bases are TGTGCCAGCAGTTACTATGGGGCCTCGAGGGGCGAAAAACTGTTTTTT. The genes are TRBV6-5 and TRBJ1-4, with D tentatively TRBD1 (5 bases). Per germline, CDR1 MNHEY and CDR2 SVGAGI. The CDR3 covers 16 residues. Trimming stripped 1 base from V and 8 bases from J, with 17 bases between.

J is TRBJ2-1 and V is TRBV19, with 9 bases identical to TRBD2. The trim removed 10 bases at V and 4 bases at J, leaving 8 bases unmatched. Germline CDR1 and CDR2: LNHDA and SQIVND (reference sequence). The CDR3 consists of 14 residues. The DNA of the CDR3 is TGTGCCACTATCGCTAGCGGGATATACAATGAGCAGTTCTTC. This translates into CATIASGIYNEQFF. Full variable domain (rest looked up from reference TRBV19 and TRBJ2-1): DGGITQSPKYLFRKEGQNVTLSCEQNLNHDAMYWYRQDPGQGLRLIYYSQIVNDFQKGDIAEGYSVSREKKESFPLTVTSAQKNPTAFYLCATIASGIYNEQFFGPGTRLTVL.

CDR3 sequence: CASSPASRRETQYF. CDR3 DNA: TGTGCCAGCAGCCCCGCTAGCCGCAGGGAGACCCAGTACTTC. The chain combines TRBV7-9 with TRBJ2-5; TRBD2 might be the D (5 bases). Germline assignment: CDR1 SEHNR and CDR2 FQNEAQ (reference sequence). Deletions cut 5 bases from V and 5 bases from J, with 15 bases between. The CDR3 contains 14 residues.

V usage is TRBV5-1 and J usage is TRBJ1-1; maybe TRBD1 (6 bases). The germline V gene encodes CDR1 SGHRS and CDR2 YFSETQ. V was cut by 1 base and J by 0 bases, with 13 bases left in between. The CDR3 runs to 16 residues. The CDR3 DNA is TGCGCCAGCAGCTTGATCTCAGGGGTCGTGAACACTGAAGCTTTCTTT. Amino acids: CASSLISGVVNTEAFF.

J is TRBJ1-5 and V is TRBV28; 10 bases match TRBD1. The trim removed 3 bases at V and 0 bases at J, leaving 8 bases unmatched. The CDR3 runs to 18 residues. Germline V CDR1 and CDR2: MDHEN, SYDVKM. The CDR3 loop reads CASSFLWTGGYSNQPQHF. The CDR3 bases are TGTGCCAGCAGTTTTTTGTGGACAGGGGGTTATAGCAATCAGCCCCAGCATTTT.

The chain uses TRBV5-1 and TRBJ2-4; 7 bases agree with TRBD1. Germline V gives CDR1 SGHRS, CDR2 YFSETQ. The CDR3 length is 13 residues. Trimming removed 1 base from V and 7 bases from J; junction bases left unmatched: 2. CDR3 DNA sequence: TGCGCCAGCAGCTTGTCCAGGGGGAACATTCAGTACTTC. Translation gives CASSLSRGNIQYF.

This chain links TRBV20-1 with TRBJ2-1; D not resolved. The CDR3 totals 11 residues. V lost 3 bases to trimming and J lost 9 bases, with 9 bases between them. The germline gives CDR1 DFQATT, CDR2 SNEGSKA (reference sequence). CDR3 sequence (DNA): TGCAGTGCTAGGCCCCGCGGTGAGCAGTTCTTC. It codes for CSARPRGEQFF.

CDR3 sequence: CASSFLNVNTEAFF. The CDR3 DNA sequence: TGTGCCAGCAGTTTCCTCAATGTGAACACTGAAGCTTTCTTT. The chain links TRBV12-3 or TRBV12-4 to TRBJ1-1; D is undetermined. The CDR3 covers 14 residues. The V and J ends lost 3 bases and 0 bases respectively, with 8 bases between them.

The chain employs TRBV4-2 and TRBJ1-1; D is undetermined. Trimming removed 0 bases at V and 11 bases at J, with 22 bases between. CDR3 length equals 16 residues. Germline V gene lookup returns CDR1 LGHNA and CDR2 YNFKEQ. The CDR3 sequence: CASSQELIKMGASAFF. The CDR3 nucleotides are TGTGCCAGCAGCCAAGAACTTATAAAAATGGGAGCATCGGCTTTCTTT.

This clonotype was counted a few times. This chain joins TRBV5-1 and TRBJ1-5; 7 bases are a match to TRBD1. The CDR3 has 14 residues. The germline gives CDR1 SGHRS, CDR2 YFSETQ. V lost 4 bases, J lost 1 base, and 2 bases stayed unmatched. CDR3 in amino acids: CASSPGQSNQPQHF. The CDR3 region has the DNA TGCGCCAGCAGCCCGGGACAGAGCAATCAGCCCCAGCATTTT.

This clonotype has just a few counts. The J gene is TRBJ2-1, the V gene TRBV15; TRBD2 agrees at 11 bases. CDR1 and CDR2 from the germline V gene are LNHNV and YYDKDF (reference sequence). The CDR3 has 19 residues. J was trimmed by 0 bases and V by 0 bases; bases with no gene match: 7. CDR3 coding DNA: TGTGCCACCAGCAGAGATCCGTCTAGCGGGAGGTACTCCTACAATGAGCAGTTCTTC. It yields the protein CATSRDPSSGRYSYNEQFF.

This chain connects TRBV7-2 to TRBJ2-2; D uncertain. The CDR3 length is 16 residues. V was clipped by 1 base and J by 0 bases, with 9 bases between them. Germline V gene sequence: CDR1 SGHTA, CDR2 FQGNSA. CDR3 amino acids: CASSLVGRTNTGELFF. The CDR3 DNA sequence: TGTGCCAGCAGCTTAGTAGGGCGGACGAACACCGGGGAGCTGTTTTTT.

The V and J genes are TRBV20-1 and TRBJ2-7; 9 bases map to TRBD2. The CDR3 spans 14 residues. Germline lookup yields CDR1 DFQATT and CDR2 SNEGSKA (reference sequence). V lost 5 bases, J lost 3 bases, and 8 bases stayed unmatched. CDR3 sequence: CSASRLAADYEQYF. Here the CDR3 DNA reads TGCAGTGCTTCCCGACTAGCGGCGGACTACGAGCAGTACTTC.

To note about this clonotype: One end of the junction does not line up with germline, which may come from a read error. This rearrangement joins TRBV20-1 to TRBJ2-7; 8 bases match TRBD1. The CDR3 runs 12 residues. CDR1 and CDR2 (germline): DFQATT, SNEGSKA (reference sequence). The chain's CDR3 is CSATRRTGPFLF. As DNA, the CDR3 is TGCAGTGCTACCCGAAGGACAGGGCCTTTCCTGTTC.

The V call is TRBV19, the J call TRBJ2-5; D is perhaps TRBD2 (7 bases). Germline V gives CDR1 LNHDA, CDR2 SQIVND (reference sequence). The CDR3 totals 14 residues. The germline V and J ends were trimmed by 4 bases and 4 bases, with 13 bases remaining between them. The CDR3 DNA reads TGTGCCAGTAGTAAACAGGGAGGGGGAGAGACCCAGTACTTC. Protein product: CASSKQGGGETQYF.

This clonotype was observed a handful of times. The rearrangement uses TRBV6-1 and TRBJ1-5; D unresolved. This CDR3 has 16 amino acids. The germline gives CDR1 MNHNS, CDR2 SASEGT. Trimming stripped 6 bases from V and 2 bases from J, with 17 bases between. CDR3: CASSPVGLSGNQPQHF. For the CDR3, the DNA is TGTGCCAGCAGCCCCGTTGGCCTGTCTGGCAATCAGCCCCAGCATTTT.

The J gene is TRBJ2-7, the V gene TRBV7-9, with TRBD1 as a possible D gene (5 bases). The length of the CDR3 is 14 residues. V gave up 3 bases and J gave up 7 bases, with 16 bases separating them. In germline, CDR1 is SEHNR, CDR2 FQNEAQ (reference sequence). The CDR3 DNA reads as TGTGCCAGCAGCTTGCAGGGTGGAATCGGGGAGCAGTACTTC. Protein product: CASSLQGGIGEQYF. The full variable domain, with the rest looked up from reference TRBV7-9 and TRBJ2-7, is DTGVSQNPRHKITKRGQNVTFRCDPISEHNRLYWYRQTLGQGPEFLTYFQNEAQLEKSRLLSDRFSAERPKGSFSTLEIQRTEQGDSAMYLCASSLQGGIGEQYFGPGTRLTVT.

The CDR3 region has the DNA TGTGCCAGCGGCAAACGACAGGGGGCAAAGACCCAGTACTTC. Amino acid sequence: CASGKRQGAKTQYF. V usage is TRBV6-2 or TRBV6-3 and J usage is TRBJ2-5, with 10 bases fitting TRBD1. Germline loops: CDR1 MNHEY, CDR2 SVGEGT. The junction had 9 bases not matched to a gene; V was cut back by 8 bases and J by 6 bases. The CDR3 totals 14 residues.

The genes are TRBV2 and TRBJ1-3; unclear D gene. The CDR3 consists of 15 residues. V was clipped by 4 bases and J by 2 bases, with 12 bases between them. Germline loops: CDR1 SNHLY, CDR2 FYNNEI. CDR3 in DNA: TGTGCCAGCAGTGTTGGGGAGAGAGCTGGAAACACCATATATTTT. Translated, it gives CASSVGERAGNTIYF.

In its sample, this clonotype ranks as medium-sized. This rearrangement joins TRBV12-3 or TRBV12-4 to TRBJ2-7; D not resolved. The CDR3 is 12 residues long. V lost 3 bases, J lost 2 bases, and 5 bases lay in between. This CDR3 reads CASSLWAYEQYF. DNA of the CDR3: TGTGCCAGCAGTTTGTGGGCCTACGAGCAGTACTTC.